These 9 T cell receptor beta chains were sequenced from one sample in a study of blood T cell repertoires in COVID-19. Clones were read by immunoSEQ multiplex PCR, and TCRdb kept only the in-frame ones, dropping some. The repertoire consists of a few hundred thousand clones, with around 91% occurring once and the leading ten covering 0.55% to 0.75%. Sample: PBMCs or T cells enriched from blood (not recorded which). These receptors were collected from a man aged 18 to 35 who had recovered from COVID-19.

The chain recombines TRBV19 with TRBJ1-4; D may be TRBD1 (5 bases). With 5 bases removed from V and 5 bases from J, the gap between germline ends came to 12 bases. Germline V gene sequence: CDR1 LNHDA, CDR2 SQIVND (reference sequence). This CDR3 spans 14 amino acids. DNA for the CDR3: TGTGCCAGTAGTTCCAGGGTTGGAAATGAAAAACTGTTTTTT. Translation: CASSSRVGNEKLFF.

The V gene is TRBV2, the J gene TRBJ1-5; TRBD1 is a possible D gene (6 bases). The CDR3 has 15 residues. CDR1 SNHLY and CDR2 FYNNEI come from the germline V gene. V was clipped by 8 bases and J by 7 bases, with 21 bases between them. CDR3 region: CASGSTGFVHQPQHF. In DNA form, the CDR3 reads TGTGCCAGCGGATCGACAGGTTTTGTACACCAGCCCCAGCATTTT.

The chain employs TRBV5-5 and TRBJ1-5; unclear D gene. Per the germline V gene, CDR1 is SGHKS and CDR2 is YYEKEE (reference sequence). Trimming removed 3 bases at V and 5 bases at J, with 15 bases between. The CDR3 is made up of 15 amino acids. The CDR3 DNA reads TGTGCCAGCAGCTCATCCCGGGATACCTATCAGCCCCAGCATTTT. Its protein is CASSSSRDTYQPQHF.

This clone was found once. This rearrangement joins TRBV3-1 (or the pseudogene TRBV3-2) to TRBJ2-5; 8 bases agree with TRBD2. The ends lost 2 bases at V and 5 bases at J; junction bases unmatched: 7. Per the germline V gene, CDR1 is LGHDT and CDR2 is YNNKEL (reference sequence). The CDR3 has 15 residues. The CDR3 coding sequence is TGTGCCAGCAGCCAAAGCGGGACTAGGGTGGAGACCCAGTACTTC. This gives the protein CASSQSGTRVETQYF.

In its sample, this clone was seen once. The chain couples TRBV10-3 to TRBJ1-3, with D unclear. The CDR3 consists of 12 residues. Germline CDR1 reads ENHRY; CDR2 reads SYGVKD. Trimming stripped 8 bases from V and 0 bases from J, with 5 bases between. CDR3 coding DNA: TGTGCCATCCTCAGCTCTGGAAACACCATATATTTT. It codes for CAILSSGNTIYF.

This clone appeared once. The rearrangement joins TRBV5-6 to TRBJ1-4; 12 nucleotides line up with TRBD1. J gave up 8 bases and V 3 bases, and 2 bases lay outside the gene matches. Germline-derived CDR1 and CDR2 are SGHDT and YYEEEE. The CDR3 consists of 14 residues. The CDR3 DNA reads TGTGCCAGCAGCTCCGGGACAGGGGGCGAAAAACTGTTTTTT. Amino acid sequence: CASSSGTGGEKLFF. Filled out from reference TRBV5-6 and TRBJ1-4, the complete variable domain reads DAGVTQSPTHLIKTRGQQVTLRCSPKSGHDTVSWYQQALGQGPQFIFQYYEEEERQRGNFPDRFSGHQFPNYSSELNVNALLLGDSALYLCASSSGTGGEKLFFGSGTQLSVL.

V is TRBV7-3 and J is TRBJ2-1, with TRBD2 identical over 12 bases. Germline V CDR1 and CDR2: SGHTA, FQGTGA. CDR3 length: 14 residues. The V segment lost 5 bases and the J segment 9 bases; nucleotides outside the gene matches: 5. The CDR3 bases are TGTGCCAGCAGCCAGACTAGCGGGAGCGGTGAGCAGTTCTTC. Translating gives CASSQTSGSGEQFF.

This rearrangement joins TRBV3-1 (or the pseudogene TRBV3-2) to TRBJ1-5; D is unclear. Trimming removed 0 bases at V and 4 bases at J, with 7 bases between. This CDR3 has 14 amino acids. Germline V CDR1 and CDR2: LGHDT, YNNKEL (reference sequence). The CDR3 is CASSQDHGNQPQHF. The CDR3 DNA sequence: TGTGCCAGCAGCCAAGATCACGGGAATCAGCCCCAGCATTTT.

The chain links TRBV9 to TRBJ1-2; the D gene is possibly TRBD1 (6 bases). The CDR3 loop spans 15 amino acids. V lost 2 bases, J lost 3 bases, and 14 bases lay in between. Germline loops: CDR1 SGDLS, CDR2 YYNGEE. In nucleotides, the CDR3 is TGTGCCAGCAGCGTGGGGAACAGGGATGACTATGGCTACACCTTC. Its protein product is CASSVGNRDDYGYTF.